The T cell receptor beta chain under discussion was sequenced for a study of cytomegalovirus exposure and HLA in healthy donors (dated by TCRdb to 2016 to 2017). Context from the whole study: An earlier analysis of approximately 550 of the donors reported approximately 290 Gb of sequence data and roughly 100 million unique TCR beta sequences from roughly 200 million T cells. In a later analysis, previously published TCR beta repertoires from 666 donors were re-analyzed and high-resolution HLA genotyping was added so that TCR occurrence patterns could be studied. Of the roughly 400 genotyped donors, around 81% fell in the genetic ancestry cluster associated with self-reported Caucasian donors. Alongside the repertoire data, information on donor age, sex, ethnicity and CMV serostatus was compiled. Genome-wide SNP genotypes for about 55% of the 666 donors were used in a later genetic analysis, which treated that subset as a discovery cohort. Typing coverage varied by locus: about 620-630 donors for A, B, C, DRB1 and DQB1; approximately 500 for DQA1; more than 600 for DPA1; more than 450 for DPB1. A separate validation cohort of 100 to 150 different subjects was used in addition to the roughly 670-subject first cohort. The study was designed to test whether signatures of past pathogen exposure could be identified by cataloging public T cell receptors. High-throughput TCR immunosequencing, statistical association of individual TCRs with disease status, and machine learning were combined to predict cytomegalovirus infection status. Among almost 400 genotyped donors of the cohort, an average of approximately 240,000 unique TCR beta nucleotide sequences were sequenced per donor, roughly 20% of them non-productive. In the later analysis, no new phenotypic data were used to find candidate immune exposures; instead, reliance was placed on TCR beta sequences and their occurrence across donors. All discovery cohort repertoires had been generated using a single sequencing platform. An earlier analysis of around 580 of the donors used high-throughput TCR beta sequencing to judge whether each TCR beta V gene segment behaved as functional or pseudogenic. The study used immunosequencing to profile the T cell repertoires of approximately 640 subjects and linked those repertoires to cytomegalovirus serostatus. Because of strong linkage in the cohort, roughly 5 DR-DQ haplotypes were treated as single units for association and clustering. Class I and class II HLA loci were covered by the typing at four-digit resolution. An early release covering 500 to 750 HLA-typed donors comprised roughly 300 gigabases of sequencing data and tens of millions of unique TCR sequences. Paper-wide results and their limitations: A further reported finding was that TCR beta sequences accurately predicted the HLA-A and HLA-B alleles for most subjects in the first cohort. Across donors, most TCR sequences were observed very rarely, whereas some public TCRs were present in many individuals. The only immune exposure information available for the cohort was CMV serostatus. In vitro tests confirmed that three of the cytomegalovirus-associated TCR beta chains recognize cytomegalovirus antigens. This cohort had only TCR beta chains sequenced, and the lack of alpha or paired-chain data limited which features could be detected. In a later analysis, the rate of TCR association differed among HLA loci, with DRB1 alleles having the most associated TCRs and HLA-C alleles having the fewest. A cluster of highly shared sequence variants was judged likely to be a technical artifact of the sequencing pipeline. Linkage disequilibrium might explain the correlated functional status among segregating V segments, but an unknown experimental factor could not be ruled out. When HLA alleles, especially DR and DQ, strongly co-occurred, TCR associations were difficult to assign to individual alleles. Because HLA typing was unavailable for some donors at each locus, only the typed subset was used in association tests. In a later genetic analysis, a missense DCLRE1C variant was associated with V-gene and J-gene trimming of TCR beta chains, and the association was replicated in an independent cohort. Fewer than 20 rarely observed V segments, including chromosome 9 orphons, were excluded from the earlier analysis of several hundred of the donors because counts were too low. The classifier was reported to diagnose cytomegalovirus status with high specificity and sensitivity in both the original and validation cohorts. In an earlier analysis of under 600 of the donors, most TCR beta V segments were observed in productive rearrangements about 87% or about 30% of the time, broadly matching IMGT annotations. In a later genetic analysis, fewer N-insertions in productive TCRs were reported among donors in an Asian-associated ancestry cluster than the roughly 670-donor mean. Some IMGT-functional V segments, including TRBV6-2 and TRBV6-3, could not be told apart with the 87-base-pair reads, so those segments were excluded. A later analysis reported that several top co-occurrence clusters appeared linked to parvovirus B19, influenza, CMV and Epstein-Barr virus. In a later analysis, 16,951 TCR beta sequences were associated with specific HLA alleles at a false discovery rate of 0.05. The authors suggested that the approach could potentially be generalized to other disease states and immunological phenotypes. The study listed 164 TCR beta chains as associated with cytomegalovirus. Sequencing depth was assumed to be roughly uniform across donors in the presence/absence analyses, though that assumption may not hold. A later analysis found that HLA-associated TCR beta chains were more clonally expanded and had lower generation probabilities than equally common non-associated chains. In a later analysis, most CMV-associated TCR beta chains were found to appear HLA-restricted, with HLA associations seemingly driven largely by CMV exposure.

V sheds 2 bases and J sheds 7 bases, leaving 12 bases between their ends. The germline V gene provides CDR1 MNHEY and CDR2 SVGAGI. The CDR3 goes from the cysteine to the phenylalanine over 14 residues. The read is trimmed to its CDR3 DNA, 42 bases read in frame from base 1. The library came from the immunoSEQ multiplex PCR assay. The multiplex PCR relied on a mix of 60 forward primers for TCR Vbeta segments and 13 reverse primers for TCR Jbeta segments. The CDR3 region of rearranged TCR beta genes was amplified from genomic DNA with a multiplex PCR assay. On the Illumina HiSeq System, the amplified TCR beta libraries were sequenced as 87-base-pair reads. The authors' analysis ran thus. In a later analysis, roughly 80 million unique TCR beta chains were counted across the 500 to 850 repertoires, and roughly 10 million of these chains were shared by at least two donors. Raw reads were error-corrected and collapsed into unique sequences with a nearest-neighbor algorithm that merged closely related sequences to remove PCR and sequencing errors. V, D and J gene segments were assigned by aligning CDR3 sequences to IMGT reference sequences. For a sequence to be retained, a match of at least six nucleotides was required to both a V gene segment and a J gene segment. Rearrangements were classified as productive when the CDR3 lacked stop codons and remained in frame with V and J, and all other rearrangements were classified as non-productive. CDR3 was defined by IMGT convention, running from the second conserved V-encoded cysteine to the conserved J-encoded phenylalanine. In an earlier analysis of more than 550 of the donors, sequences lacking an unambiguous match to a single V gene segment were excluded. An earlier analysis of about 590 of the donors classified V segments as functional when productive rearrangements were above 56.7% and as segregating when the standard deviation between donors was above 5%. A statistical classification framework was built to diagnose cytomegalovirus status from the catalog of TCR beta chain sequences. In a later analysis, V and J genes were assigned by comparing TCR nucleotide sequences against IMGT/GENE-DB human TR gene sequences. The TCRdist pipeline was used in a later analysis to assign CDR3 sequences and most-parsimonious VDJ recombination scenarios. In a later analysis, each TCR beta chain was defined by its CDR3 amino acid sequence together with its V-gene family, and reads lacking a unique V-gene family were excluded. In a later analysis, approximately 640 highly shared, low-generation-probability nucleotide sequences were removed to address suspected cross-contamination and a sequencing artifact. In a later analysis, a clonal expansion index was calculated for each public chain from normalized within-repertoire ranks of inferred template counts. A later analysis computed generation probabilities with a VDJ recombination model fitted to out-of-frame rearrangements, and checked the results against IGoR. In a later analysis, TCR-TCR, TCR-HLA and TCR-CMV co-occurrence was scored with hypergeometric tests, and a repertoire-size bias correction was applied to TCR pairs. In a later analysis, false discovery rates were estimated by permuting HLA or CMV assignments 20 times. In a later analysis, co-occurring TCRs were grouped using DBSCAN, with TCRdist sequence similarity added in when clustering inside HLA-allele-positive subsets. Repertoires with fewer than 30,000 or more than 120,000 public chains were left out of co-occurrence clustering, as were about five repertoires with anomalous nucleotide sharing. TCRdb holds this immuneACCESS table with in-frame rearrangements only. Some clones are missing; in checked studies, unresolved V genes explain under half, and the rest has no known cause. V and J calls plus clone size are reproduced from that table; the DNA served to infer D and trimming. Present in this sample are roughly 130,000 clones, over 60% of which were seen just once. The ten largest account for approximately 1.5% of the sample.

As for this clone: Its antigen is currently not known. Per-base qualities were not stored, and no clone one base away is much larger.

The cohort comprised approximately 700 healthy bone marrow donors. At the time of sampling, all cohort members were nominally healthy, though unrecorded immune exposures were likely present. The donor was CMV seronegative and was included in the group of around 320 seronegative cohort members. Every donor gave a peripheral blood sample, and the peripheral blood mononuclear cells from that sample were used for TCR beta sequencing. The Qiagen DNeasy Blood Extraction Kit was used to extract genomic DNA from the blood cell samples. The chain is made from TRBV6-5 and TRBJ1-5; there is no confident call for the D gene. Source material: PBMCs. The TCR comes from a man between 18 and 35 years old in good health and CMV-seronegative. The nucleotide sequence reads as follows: TGTGCCAGCAGTTACCGTAGCGGAAGGCAGCCCCAGCATTTT. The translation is CASSYRSGRQPQHF.